This TCR beta chain comes out of a study of blood T cell repertoires in COVID-19. Sequenced by immunoSEQ multiplex PCR; TCRdb stores in-frame clones only, minus some. Among tens of thousands of clones, about nine tenths were seen once, and the ten largest hold less than 45%. This receptor was obtained from a human donor in a cohort sampled during active COVID-19. Sequenced material: peripheral blood.

The CDR3, as DNA: TGTGCCAGCAAGGACGGGATTGGGACAGATACGCAGTATTTT. It encodes CASKDGIGTDTQYF. This sequence joins TRBV6-5 and TRBJ2-3; the D gene is possibly TRBD2 (5 bases). The length of the CDR3 is 14 residues. The ends were cut back, 7 bases at V and 3 bases at J, with 14 bases in the middle. CDR1 and CDR2 (germline): MNHEY, SVGAGI.